This T cell receptor beta chain came from a study of control samples from healthy donors and cancer patients. Trimming took 4 bases from V and 1 from J; bases not matched to a gene: 7. CDR1 is SEHNR and CDR2 is FQNEAQ in the germline V gene (reference sequence). CDR3 length: 17 amino acids. Here immunoSEQ multiplex PCR was the method, and the copy in TCRdb shows in-frame clones only, minus some. The repertoire holds under 150,000 clones, 89% seen once, with over 4.5% in the top ten. Material: blood. The TCR sequence derives from a man aged 25 to 40 in good health. J is TRBJ2-1 and V is TRBV7-9, with TRBD2 identical over 10 bases. The CDR3 region has the DNA TGTGCCAGCAGCTACGACTTTAGCGGGGGGTCCTACAATGAGCAGTTCTTC. This sequence encodes CASSYDFSGGSYNEQFF.